This T cell receptor (beta chain) was captured in a study of blood T cell repertoires in COVID-19. Overall study context: COVID-19 samples collected from the United States, Italy and Spain covered acute and convalescent phases. From T cells, B-cell-depleted T cells, or PBMCs came the material, which was cDNA or gDNA.

CDR3 length equals 15 residues. V trimming: 4 bases; J trimming: 0 bases; junction bases outside the gene matches: 2. Germline V gene lookup returns CDR1 ENHRY and CDR2 SYGVKD. Generated by immunoSEQ multiplex PCR, the TCRdb table keeps only in-frame clones and is missing some. The table shows around 60,000 clones, with around 81% occurring only once. The sample comprised peripheral blood. V usage is TRBV10-3 and J usage is TRBJ2-3, with 9 bases lining up with TRBD2. This clonotype originated in a man aged 70 or older with acute or convalescent COVID-19. The CDR3 spells CAISALAGSTDTQYF. In nucleotides, the CDR3 is TGTGCCATCAGTGCGCTAGCGGGGAGCACAGATACGCAGTATTTT.